Detailed here is one TCR beta chain. Its antigen is still unknown. The data are from a study of T cells after yellow fever vaccination. Findings of the study overall: Only a small proportion of the clonotypes turned up in both the CD4 and the CD8 compartments, likely arising from convergent recombination. It was the secondary response that reached its peak faster, day 5 versus 15, but it was weaker.

The CDR3 totals 16 residues. V shed 3 bases, J shed 1 base, and the junction held 6 bases outside the gene matches. Germline V gene sequence: CDR1 SGHRS, CDR2 YFSETQ. Each CDR3 protein gets one entry after TCRdb re-called the 5' RACE reads with MiXCR. This table has about 510,000 distinct CDR3 sequences, 21% appearing once. The input for sequencing was PBMCs, taken less than 25 days after the first yellow fever vaccination. The sequence came from a man aged 18 to 30 who received the YFV17D yellow fever vaccine. This chain links TRBV5-1 with TRBJ1-2; TRBD1 matches at 10 bases. The CDR3 DNA sequence: TGCGCCAGCAGCTACGGGACAGGGGTTAGTAACTATGGCTACACCTTC. Translating it yields CASSYGTGVSNYGYTF.